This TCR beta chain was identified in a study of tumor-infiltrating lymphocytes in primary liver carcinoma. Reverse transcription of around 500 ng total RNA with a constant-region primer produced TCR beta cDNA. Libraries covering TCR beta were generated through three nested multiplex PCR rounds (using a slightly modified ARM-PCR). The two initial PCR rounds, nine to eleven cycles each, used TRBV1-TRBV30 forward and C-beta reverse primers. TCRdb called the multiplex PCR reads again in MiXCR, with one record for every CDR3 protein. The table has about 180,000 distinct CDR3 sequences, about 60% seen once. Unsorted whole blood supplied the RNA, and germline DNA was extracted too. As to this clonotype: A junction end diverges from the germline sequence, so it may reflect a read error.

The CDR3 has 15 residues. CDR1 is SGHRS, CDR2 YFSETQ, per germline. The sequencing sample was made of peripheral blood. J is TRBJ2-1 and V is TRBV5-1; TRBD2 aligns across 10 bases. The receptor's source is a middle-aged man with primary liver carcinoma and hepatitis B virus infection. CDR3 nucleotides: TGCGCCAGCAACTTCCTAAAGCGGGAGGGTGGTGAGCAGCTCTTC. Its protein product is CASNFLKREGGEQLF.